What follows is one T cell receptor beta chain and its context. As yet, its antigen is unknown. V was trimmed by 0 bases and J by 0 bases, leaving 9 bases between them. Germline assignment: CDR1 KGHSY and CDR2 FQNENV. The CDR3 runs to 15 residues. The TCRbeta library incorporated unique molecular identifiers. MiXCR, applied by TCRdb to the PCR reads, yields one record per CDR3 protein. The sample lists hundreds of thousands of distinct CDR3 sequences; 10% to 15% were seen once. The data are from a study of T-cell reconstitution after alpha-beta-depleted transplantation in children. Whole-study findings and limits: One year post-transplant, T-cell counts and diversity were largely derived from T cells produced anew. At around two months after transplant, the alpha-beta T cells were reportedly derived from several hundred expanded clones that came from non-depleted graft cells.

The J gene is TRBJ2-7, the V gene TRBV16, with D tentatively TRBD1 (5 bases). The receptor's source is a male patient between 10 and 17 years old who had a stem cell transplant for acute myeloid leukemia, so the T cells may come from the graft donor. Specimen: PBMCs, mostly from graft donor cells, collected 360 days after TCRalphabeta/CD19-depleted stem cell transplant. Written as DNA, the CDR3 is TGTGCCAGCAGCCAATCAGGGGCTCCCTCCTACGAGCAGTACTTC. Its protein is CASSQSGAPSYEQYF.